These 8 T cell receptor beta chains came from one sample sequenced in a study of T cell responses to AZD1222 COVID-19 vaccine. Sequencing used immunoSEQ multiplex PCR; TCRdb keeps in-frame clones, though not all of them. The table includes 200,000 to 250,000 clones, just over 90% detected once. Sequences were derived from peripheral blood, sampled on day 0 of MenACWY control vaccination. The receptors derive from an adult in good health.

The chain links TRBV5-1 to TRBJ1-1; D remains ambiguous. Germline V gene lookup returns CDR1 SGHRS and CDR2 YFSETQ. V gave up 9 bases and J gave up 0 bases, with 12 bases separating them. The CDR3 runs to 13 residues. The chain's CDR3 is CATRGLMNTEAFF. The CDR3 DNA follows: TGCGCCACCCGCGGACTGATGAACACTGAAGCTTTCTTT.

V is TRBV5-1 and J is TRBJ2-5; possible D gene TRBD1, 6 bases. CDR3 length: 14 residues. Germline V gene lookup returns CDR1 SGHRS and CDR2 YFSETQ. The germline V and J ends were trimmed by 2 bases and 3 bases, with 11 bases remaining between them. The CDR3 coding sequence is TGCGCCAGCAGCTTTCAGGGGACCGAAGAGACCCAGTACTTC. Its protein is CASSFQGTEETQYF.

The chain employs TRBV5-5 and TRBJ1-3, with no clear D. Germline CDR1 SGHKS, CDR2 YYEKEE (reference sequence). The V and J ends lost 1 base and 11 bases respectively, with 10 bases between them. The CDR3 sequence is 12 residues long. Written as DNA, the CDR3 is TGTGCCAGCAGCTTGACTGAGCTATCCATATATTTT. This sequence encodes CASSLTELSIYF.

The rearrangement uses TRBV30 and TRBJ1-5, with 7 bases that match TRBD1. Germline V lookup: CDR1 GTSNPN, CDR2 SVGIG (reference sequence). This CDR3 contains 15 residues. V gave up 5 bases and J gave up 1 base; unmatched junction bases: 8. The CDR3 sequence is CAWSGQRLSNQPQHF. The CDR3 nucleotides are TGTGCCTGGTCGGGACAGCGACTGAGCAATCAGCCCCAGCATTTT.

The chain is built from TRBV5-5 and TRBJ1-2; 7 bases align to TRBD1. This CDR3 has 16 amino acids. Germline CDR1 and CDR2: SGHKS and YYEKEE (reference sequence). V shed 0 bases, J shed 0 bases, and the junction held 5 bases outside the gene matches. The CDR3 here is CASSLGSTGANYGYTF. The CDR3 DNA reads TGTGCCAGCAGCTTGGGGAGTACAGGGGCTAACTATGGCTACACCTTC.

The CDR3 nucleotides read TGTGCCAGCAGCTTAGGTCTGAAGGGGAGACAGAACACTGAAGCTTTCTTT. Translated: CASSLGLKGRQNTEAFF. This chain joins TRBV7-2 and TRBJ1-1; TRBD1 might be the D (5 bases). The germline V gene has CDR1 SGHTA and CDR2 FQGNSA. The V and J ends lost 1 base and 1 base respectively, with 16 bases between them. This CDR3 has 17 amino acids.

This rearrangement joins TRBV3-1 (or the pseudogene TRBV3-2) to TRBJ1-1; possible D gene TRBD1, 5 bases. With 2 bases removed from V and 11 bases from J, the gap between germline ends came to 12 bases. The germline gives CDR1 LGHDT, CDR2 YNNKEL (reference sequence). The CDR3 has 12 residues. CDR3 loop: CASSQRRGLAFF. The CDR3 nucleotides are TGTGCCAGCAGCCAAAGAAGGGGTCTGGCTTTCTTT.

CDR3 protein: CASSQVLTGDRSYGYTF. The CDR3 bases are TGTGCCAGCAGCCAAGTGTTGACAGGGGACCGCTCCTATGGCTACACCTTC. The chain links TRBV4-2 to TRBJ1-2; TRBD1 agrees at 8 bases. V gave up 1 base and J gave up 4 bases; unmatched junction bases: 11. CDR3 size: 17 residues. Germline V gives CDR1 LGHNA, CDR2 YNFKEQ.